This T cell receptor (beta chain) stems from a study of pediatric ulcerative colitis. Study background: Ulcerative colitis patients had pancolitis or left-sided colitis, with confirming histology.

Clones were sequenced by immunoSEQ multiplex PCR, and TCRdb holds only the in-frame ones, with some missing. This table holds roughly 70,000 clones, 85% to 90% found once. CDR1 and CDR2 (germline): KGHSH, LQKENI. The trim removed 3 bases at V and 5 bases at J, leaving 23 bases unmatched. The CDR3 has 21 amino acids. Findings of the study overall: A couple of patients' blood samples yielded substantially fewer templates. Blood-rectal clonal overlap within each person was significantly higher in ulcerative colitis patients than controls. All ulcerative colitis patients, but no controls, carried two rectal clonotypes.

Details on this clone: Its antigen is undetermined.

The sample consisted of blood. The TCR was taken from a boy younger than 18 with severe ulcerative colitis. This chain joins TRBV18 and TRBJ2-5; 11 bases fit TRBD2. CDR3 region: CASSPSFAGRLAGFEGETQYF. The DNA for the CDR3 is TGTGCCAGCTCACCGTCATTCGCGGGCCGACTAGCGGGGTTCGAGGGGGAGACCCAGTACTTC.